This section outlines one TCR beta chain sequence together with its context. Antigen specificity is unknown. The data originate from a study of T cell responses to AZD1222 COVID-19 vaccine. Overall study context: Pooling was applied to second doses at about 4 or about 12 weeks. Findings and caveats of the study: When two AZD1222 doses had been given, Spike-specific TCR breadth and depth rose. None of the repertoires were sampled until the peak T cell response had passed. Donors in the cohort were predominantly white British and more often female, and clonal diversity was possibly underestimated.

The protocol was immunoSEQ multiplex PCR, while the TCRdb copy is restricted to in-frame clones and leaves out a portion. The sample lists some 120,000 clones; 90% to 95% were seen once. The CDR3 has 14 amino acids. Germline CDR1 and CDR2: LGHNA and YSLEER. V was trimmed by 5 bases and J by 2 bases, leaving 11 bases between them. Here the sequenced sample was peripheral blood, taken on day 0 of AZD1222 vaccination. This receptor was taken from an adult in good health. The chain employs TRBV4-3 and TRBJ2-3, with TRBD2 as a possible D gene (5 bases). The CDR3 nucleotides read TGCGCCAGCAGCGTAGGCGGGCTCACAGATACGCAGTATTTT. Its translation: CASSVGGLTDTQYF.